This TCR beta chain was sequenced for a study of T cells in Graves' hyperthyroidism and ophthalmopathy. What was amplified from RNA transcripts were TCR beta CDR3 regions. Using the HTBI primer set, a first-round RT-PCR was run on the TCR CDR3. TCRdb used MiXCR to reprocess the multiplex PCR reads, holding one entry per CDR3 protein. This sample yields some 440,000 distinct CDR3 sequences, of which 15% to 17% are seen a single time; approximately 14% belongs to the top ten. Germline lookup yields CDR1 MRHNA and CDR2 SNTAGT. Trimming left V 0 bases short and J 8 bases short, with 10 bases between. This CDR3 comprises 13 residues. In this sample, this clonotype turned up a few times. Its antigen is currently unknown. Study findings and constraints: Ophthalmopathy and stable hyperthyroidism were told apart by a 13 V-J model.

This TCR came from a woman aged 18-29 years with Graves' hyperthyroidism. The chain combines TRBV6-4 with TRBJ1-2; no definite D call. Source material: blood. CDR3 in amino acids: CASSDSMGSGYTF. The CDR3 bases are TGTGCCAGCAGTGACTCGATGGGTTCCGGCTACACCTTC.